This note documents a single T cell receptor (beta chain) sequence. Its antigen is still unknown. Extraction of PBMCs used more than 8.5 ml of fresh peripheral blood. The CDR3 regions of TCR beta were amplified from RNA transcripts. The TCR CDR3 was amplified in a first-round RT-PCR using the HTBI primer set. MiXCR, applied by TCRdb to the multiplex PCR reads, yields one record per CDR3 protein. In the table there are around 520,000 distinct CDR3 sequences, approximately 15% of which are singletons. This specimen comes from a study of T cells in Graves' hyperthyroidism and ophthalmopathy. Findings and caveats of the study: Ophthalmopathy was distinguished from stable hyperthyroidism by 13 V-J signatures.

Germline V CDR1 and CDR2: MDHEN, SYDVKM. This CDR3 contains 15 residues. V was trimmed by 3 bases and J by 9 bases, leaving 18 bases between them. The clonotype was recovered from a woman aged 18-30 years with Graves' hyperthyroidism. The chain is built from TRBV28 and TRBJ2-1; D might be TRBD1 (6 bases). The source material was blood. The CDR3 region has the DNA TGTGCCAGCAGTTTCTACCTACAGGGCGTCTCTGAGCAGTTCTTC. Residues: CASSFYLQGVSEQFF. Full variable domain (outside the CDR3, taken from reference TRBV28 and TRBJ2-1): DVKVTQSSRYLVKRTGEKVFLECVQDMDHENMFWYRQDPGLGLRLIYFSYDVKMKEKGDIPEGYSVSREKKERFSLILESASTNQTSMYLCASSFYLQGVSEQFFGPGTRLTVL.